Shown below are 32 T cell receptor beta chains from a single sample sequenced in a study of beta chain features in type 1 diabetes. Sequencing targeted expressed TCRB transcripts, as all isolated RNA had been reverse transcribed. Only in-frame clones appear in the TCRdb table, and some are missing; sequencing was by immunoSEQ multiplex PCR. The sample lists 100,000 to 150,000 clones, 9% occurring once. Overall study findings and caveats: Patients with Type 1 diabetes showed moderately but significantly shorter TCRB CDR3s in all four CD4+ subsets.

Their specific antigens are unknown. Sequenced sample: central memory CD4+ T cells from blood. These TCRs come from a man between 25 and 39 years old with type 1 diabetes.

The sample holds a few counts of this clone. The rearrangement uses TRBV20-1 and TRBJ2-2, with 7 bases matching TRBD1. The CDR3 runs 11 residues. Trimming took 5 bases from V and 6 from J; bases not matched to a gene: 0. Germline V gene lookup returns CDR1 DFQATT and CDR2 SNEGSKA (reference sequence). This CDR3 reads CSAQGAGELFF. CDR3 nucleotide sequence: TGCAGTGCTCAGGGGGCCGGGGAGCTGTTTTTT.

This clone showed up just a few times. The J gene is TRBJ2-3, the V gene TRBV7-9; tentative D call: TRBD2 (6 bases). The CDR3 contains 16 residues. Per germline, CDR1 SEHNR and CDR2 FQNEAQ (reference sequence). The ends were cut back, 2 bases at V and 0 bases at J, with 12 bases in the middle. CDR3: CASSLRGLTSTDTQYF. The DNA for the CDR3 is TGTGCCAGCAGCTTAAGGGGACTTACTAGCACAGATACGCAGTATTTT.

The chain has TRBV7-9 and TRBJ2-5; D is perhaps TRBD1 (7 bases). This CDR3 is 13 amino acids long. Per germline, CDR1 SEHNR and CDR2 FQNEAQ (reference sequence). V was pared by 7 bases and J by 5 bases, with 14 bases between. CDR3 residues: CASTRGAEETQYF. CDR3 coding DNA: TGTGCCAGCACCAGGGGGGCGGAGGAGACCCAGTACTTC.

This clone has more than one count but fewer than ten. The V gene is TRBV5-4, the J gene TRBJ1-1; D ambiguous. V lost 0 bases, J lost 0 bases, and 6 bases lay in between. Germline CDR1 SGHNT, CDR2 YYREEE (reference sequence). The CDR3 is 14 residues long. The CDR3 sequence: CASSLEQMNTEAFF. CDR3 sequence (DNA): TGTGCCAGCAGCTTGGAACAGATGAACACTGAAGCTTTCTTT.

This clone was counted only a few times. The CDR3 coding sequence is TGTGCCAGCAGTAAACCCGGGAGATATAGCAATCAGCCCCAGCATTTT. This codes for CASSKPGRYSNQPQHF. V gene TRBV28 combines with J gene TRBJ1-5; D unclear. Looked up from germline, CDR1 is MDHEN and CDR2 is SYDVKM. The CDR3 totals 16 residues. V was trimmed by 5 bases and J by 0 bases, leaving 14 bases between them. Supplemented by reference TRBV28 and TRBJ1-5, the full variable domain reads DVKVTQSSRYLVKRTGEKVFLECVQDMDHENMFWYRQDPGLGLRLIYFSYDVKMKEKGDIPEGYSVSREKKERFSLILESASTNQTSMYLCASSKPGRYSNQPQHFGDGTRLSIL.

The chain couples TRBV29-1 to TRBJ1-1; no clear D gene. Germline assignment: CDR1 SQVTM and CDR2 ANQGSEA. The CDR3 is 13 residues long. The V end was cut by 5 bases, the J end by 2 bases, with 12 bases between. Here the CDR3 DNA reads TGCAGCGTTAAACCCGGGTATAACACTGAAGCTTTCTTT. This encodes CSVKPGYNTEAFF.

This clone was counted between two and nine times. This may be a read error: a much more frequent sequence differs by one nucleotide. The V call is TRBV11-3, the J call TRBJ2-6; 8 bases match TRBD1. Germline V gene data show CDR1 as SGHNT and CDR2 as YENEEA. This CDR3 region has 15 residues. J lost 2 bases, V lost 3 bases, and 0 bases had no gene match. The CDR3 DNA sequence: TGTGCCAGCAGCTTGACAGGGGCTGGGGCCAACGTCCTGACTTTC. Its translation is CASSLTGAGANVLTF.

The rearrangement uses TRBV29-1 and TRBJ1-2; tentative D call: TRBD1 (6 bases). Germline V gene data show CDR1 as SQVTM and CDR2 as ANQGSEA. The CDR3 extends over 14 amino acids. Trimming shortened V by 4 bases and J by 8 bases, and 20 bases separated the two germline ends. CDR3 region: CSVAPLGQGNGYTF. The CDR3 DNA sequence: TGCAGCGTTGCCCCTTTGGGGCAGGGGAACGGCTACACCTTC.

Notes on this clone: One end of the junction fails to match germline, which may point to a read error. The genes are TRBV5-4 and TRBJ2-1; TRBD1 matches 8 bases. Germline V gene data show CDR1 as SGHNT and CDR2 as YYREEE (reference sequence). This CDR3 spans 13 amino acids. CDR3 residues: CASSHPGGDEQFF. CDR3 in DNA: TGCGCCAGCAGCCACCCAGGGGGCGATGAGCAGTTCTTC.

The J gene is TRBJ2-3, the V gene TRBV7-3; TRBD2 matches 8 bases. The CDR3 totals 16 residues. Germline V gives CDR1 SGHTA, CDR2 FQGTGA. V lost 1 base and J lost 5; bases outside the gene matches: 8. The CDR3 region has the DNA TGTGCCAGCAGCTTAAATGGCGGGGGGATAGTAGATACGCAGTATTTT. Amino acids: CASSLNGGGIVDTQYF.

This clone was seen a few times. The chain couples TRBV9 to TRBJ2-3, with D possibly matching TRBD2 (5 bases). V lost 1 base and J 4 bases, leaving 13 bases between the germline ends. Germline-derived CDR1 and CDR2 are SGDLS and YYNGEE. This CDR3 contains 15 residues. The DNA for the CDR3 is TGTGCCAGCAGCGTATCCGGGGTGGTCTCAGATACGCAGTATTTT. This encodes CASSVSGVVSDTQYF. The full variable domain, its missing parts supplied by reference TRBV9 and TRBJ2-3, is DSGVTQTPKHLITATGQRVTLRCSPRSGDLSVYWYQQSLDQGLQFLIQYYNGEERAKGNILERFSAQQFPDLHSELNLSSLELGDSALYFCASSVSGVVSDTQYFGPGTRLTVL.

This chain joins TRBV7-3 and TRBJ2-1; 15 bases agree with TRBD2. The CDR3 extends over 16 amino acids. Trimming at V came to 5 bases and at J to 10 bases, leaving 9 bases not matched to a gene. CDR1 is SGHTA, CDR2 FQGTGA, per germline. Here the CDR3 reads CASSPSRTSGGAEQFF. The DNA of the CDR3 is TGTGCCAGCAGCCCCTCCAGGACTAGCGGGGGGGCAGAGCAGTTCTTC.

The DNA of the CDR3 is TGCAGCGTGACAGGGGCTGAAGCTTTCTTT. Its translation: CSVTGAEAFF. The chain employs TRBV29-1 and TRBJ1-1; TRBD1 agrees at 8 bases. The CDR3 has 10 residues. Losses at the gene ends were 6 bases for V and 6 bases for J; bases not matched to a gene: 0. Per the germline V gene, CDR1 is SQVTM and CDR2 is ANQGSEA.

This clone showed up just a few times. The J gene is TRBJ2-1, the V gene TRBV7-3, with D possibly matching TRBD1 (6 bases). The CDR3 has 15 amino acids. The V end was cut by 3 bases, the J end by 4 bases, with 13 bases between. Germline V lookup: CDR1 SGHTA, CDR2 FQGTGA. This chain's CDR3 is CASSLQGKEYNEQFF. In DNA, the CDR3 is TGTGCCAGCAGCTTGCAGGGGAAAGAGTACAATGAGCAGTTCTTC.

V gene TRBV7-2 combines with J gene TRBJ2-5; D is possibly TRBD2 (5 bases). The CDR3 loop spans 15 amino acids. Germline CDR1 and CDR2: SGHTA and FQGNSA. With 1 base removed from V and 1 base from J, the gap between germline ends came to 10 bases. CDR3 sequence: CASSLVRAVQETQYF. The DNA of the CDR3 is TGTGCCAGCAGCTTAGTCCGAGCGGTCCAAGAGACCCAGTACTTC. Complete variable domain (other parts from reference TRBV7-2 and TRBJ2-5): GAGVSQSPSNKVTEKGKDVELRCDPISGHTALYWYRQSLGQGLEFLIYFQGNSAPDKSGLPSDRFSAERTGGSVSTLTIQRTQQEDSAVYLCASSLVRAVQETQYFGPGTRLLVL.

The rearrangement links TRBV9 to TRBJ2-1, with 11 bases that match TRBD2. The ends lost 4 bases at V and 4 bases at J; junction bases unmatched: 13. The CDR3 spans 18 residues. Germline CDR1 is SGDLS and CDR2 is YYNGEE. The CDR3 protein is CASSPRGPGTSGYNEQFF. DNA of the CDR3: TGTGCCAGCAGCCCTAGGGGGCCGGGGACTAGCGGTTACAATGAGCAGTTCTTC.

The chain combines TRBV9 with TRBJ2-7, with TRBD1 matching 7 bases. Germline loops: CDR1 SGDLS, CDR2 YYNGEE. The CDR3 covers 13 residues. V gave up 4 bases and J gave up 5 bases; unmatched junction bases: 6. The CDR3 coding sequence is TGTGCCAGCAGCTCCGACAGGGTCAACGAGCAGTACTTC. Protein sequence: CASSSDRVNEQYF.

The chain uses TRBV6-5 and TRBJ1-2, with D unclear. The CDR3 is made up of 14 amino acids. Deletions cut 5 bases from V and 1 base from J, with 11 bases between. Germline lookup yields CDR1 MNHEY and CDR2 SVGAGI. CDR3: CASSPRVINYGYTF. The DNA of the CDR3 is TGTGCCAGCAGTCCCCGGGTGATTAACTATGGCTACACCTTC.

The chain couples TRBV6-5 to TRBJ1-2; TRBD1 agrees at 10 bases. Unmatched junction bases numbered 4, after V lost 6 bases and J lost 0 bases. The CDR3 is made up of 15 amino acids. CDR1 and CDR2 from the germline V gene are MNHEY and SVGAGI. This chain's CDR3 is CASRGQGRANYGYTF. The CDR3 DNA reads TGTGCCAGCAGGGGACAGGGGAGGGCTAACTATGGCTACACCTTC.

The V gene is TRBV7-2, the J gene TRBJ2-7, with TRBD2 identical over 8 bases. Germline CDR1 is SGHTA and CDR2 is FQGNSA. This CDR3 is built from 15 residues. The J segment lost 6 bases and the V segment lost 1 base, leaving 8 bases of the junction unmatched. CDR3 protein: CASSLGRGGVSEQYF. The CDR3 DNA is TGTGCCAGCAGCTTAGGACGGGGGGGAGTAAGCGAGCAGTACTTC. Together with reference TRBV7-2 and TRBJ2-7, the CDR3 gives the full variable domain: GAGVSQSPSNKVTEKGKDVELRCDPISGHTALYWYRQSLGQGLEFLIYFQGNSAPDKSGLPSDRFSAERTGGSVSTLTIQRTQQEDSAVYLCASSLGRGGVSEQYFGPGTRLTVT.

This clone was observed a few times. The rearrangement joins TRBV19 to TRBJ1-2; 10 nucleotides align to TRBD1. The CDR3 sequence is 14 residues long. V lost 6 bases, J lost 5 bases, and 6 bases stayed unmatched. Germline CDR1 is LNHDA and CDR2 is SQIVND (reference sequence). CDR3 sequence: CASSDRGRLYGYTF. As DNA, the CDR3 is TGTGCCAGTAGCGACAGGGGGCGGCTATATGGCTACACCTTC.

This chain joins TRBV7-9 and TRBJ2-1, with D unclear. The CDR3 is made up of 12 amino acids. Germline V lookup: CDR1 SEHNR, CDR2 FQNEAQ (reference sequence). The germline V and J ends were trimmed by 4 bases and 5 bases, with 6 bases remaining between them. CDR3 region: CASSYLNNEQFF. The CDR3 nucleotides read TGTGCCAGCAGCTATCTAAACAATGAGCAGTTCTTC.

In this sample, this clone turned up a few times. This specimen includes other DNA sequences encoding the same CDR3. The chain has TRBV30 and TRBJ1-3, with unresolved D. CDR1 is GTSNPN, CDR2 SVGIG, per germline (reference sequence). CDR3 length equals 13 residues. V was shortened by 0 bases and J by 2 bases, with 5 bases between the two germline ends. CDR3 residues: CAWSVSAGNTIYF. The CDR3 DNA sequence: TGTGCCTGGAGTGTGTCAGCTGGAAACACCATATATTTT.

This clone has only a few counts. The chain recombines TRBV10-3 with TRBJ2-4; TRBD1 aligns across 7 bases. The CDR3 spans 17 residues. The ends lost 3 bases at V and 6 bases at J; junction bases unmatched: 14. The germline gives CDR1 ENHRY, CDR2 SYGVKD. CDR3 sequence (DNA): TGTGCCATCAGTGACTCCTTACAGGGGACGGGCGGAAACATTCAGTACTTC. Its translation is CAISDSLQGTGGNIQYF.

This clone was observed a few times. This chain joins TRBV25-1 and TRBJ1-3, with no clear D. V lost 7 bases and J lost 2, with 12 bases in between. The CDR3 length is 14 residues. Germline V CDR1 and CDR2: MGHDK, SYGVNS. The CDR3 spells CASTPMGAGNTIYF. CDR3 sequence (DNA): TGTGCCAGCACCCCGATGGGAGCTGGAAACACCATATATTTT.

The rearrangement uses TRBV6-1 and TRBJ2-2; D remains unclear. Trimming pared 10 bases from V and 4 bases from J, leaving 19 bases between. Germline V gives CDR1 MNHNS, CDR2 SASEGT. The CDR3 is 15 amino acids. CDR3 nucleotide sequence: TGTGCCACCTCCTCATCTTCGGGTGTCACCGGGGAGCTGTTTTTT. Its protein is CATSSSSGVTGELFF.

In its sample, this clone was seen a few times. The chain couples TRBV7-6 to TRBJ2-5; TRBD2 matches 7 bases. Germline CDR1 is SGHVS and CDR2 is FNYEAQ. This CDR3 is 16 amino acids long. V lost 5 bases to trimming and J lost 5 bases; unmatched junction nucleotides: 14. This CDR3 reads CASSPVRARGEETQYF. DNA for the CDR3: TGTGCCAGCAGCCCCGTGCGGGCTCGGGGGGAGGAGACCCAGTACTTC. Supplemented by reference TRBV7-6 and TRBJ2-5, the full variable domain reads GAGVSQSPRYKVTKRGQDVALRCDPISGHVSLYWYRQALGQGPEFLTYFNYEAQQDKSGLPNDRFSAERPEGSISTLTIQRTEQRDSAMYRCASSPVRARGEETQYFGPGTRLLVL.

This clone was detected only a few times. CDR3 protein: CASGQTLNQPQHF. The CDR3 DNA follows: TGTGCCAGTGGACAGACTCTCAATCAGCCCCAGCATTTT. V usage is TRBV2 and J usage is TRBJ1-5, with D maybe TRBD1 (6 bases). CDR1 SNHLY and CDR2 FYNNEI come from the germline V gene. This CDR3 has 13 residues. The ends were cut back, 9 bases at V and 3 bases at J, with 12 bases in the middle.

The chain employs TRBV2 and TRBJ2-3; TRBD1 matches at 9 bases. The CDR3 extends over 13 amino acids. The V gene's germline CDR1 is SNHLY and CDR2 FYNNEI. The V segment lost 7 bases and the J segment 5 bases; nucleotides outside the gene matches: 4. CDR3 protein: CASTLTGGDTQYF. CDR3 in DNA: TGTGCCAGCACCCTGACAGGGGGAGATACGCAGTATTTT.

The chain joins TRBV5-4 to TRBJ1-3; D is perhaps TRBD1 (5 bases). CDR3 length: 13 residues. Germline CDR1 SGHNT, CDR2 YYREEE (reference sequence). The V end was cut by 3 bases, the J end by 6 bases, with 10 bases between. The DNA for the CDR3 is TGTGCCAGCAGCTCCCAGGGTACAAACACCATATATTTT. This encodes CASSSQGTNTIYF.

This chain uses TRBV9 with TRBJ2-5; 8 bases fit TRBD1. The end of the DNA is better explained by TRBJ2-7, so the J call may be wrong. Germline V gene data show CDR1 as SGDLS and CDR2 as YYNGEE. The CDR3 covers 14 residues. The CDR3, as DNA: TGTGCCAGCAGCGCCAGGACAGGGCTCGACGAGCAGTACTTC. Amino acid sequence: CASSARTGLDEQYF.

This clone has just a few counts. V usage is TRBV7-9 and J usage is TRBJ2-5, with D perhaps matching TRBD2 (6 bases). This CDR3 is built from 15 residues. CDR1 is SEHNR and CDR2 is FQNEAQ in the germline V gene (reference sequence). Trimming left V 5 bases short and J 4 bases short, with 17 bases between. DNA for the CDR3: TGTGCCAGCAGCCCTTGGACGGGGGAGGCAGAGACCCAGTACTTC. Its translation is CASSPWTGEAETQYF.